The source of this T cell receptor (beta chain) is a study of T cells in localized non-small cell lung cancer. Profiling relied on immunoSEQ multiplex PCR, and the TCRdb table lists in-frame clones only, not all of them. The sample holds some 2,100 clones, around 21% seen once. In germline, CDR1 is MNHGY, CDR2 SAAAGT. This CDR3 contains 14 residues. As for this clone: A junction boundary mismatches the germline segment, possibly from a read error.

V is TRBV6-8 and J is TRBJ2-2; 7 bases map to TRBD1. This receptor was taken from a woman aged 35 to 69 with stage I lung adenocarcinoma. The source material was lung tumor tissue, sampled before any cancer treatment. CDR3 DNA: TGTGCCATCAGTATGTCAGGGGGAGATAGGGAGCTGTTTTTT. It is translated as CAISMSGGDRELFF.